This paragraph covers one T cell receptor (beta chain) sequence. These data are taken from a study of technical replicates of blood from a few donors. Some clones are missing from TCRdb's copy, which holds only in-frame ones; the method was immunoSEQ multiplex PCR. The data hold 75,000 to 100,000 clones, with about nine tenths observed a single time. V was cut by 3 bases and J by 7 bases, with 12 bases left in between. This CDR3 has 13 amino acids. Looked up from germline, CDR1 is MDHEN and CDR2 is SYDVKM. The sample taken for sequencing was T cells isolated from PBMCs. This chain links TRBV28 with TRBJ1-2, with a weak D call TRBD1 (6 bases). The origin of this receptor is a human donor in good health. CDR3 in amino acids: CASSLGALGGYTF. CDR3 coding DNA: TGTGCCAGCAGTTTGGGGGCCCTGGGTGGCTACACCTTC.